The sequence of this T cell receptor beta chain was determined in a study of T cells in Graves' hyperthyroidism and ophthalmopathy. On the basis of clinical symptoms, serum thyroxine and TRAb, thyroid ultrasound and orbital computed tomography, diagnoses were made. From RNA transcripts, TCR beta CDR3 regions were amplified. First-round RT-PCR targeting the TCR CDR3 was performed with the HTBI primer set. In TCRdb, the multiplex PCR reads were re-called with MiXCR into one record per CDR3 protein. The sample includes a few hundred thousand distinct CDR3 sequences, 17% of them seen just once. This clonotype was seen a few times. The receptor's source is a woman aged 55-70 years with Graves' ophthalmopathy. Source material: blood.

In nucleotides, the CDR3 is TGCAGCGTCGCTGACAGGGGGCGCAGGGAAAAACTGTTTTTT. This translates into CSVADRGRREKLFF. The chain employs TRBV29-1 and TRBJ1-4, with TRBD1 matching over 10 bases. With 6 bases clipped from V and 8 bases from J, the junction kept 9 bases outside the gene matches. Germline lookup yields CDR1 SQVTM and CDR2 ANQGSEA. The CDR3 spans 14 residues. Full variable domain (outside the CDR3, taken from reference TRBV29-1 and TRBJ1-4): SAVISQKPSRDICQRGTSLTIQCQVDSQVTMMFWYRQQPGQSLTLIATANQGSEATYESGFVIDKFPISRPNLTFSTLTVSNMSPEDSSIYLCSVADRGRREKLFFGSGTQLSVL.